This record concerns one T cell receptor beta chain sequence. The record originates from a study of blood T cell repertoires in COVID-19. The overall study: Acute and convalescent COVID-19 samples came from the United States, Italy and Spain.

Per the study methods: From reference gene primer amplification, estimates of nucleated cell counts were derived. The assay was immunoSEQ multiplex PCR, and TCRdb's table has in-frame clones only and misses some. Clone size and V and J calls were adopted from that table, with D and trimming inferred from the DNA. This table holds roughly 30,000 clones, 85% found once. This receptor was identified in a human donor with acute or convalescent COVID-19. The donor label of this sample is uncertain. Sequenced: peripheral blood.

CDR3 sequence (DNA): TGTGCCTGGACGGGGGGGTTCTATGGCTACACCTTC. This codes for CAWTGGFYGYTF. V usage is TRBV30 and J usage is TRBJ1-2; D is possibly TRBD1 (5 bases). This CDR3 spans 12 amino acids. The germline CDR1 and CDR2 sequences are GTSNPN and SVGIG (reference sequence). Deletions cut 4 bases from V and 4 bases from J, with 10 bases between. The whole variable domain, remainder taken from reference TRBV30 and TRBJ1-2, is SQTIHQWPATLVQPVGSPLSLECTVEGTSNPNLYWYRQAAGRGLQLLFYSVGIGQISSEVPQNLSASRPQDRQFILSSKKLLLSDSGFYLCAWTGGFYGYTFGSGTRLTVV.